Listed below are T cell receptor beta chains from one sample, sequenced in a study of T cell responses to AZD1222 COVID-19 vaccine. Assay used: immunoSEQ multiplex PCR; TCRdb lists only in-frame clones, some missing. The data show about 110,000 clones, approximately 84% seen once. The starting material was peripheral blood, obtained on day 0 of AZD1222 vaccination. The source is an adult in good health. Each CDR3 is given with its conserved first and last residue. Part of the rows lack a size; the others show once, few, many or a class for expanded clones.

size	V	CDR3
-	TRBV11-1	CASSLVSGGYYEQYF
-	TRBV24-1	CATSDWSSGSHEQFF
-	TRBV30	CAWTEIPSTDTQYF
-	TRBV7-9	CASKSAAGTEAFF
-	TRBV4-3	CASSQDPPSGRVRNEQFF
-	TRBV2	CASRATVYQETQYF
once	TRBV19	CASRQGSLSSYNSPLHF
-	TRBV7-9	CASSSPGQIVAQYF
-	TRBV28	CASSYNSPGNEQFF
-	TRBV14	CASSQERRGGWSNQPQHF
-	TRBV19	CASSFISIGEKLFF
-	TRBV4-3	CASSRDLGTYNEQFF
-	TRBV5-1	CASSLGDREYYGYTF
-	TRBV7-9	CASSPQGLRGEQYF
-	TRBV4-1	CASSPYRRDGYTF
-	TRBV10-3	CAISEERDSNYEQYF